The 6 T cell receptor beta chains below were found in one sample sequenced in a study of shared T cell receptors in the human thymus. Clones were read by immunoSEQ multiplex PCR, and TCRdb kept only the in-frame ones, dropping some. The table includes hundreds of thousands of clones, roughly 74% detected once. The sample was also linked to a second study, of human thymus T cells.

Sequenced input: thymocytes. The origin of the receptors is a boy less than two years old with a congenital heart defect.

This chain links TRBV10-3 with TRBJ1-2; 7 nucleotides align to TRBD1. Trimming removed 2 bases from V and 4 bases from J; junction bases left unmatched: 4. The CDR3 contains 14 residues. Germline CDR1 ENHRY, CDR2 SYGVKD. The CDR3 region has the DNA TGTGCCATCAGTGAGGGGACAGTAACCTATGGCTACACCTTC. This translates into CAISEGTVTYGYTF.

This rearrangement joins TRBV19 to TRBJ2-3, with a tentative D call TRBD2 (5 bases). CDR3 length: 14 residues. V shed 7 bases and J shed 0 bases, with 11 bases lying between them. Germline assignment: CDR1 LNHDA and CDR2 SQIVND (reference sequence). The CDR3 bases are TGTGCCAGTACAGCGGAAACTAGCACAGATACGCAGTATTTT. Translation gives CASTAETSTDTQYF.

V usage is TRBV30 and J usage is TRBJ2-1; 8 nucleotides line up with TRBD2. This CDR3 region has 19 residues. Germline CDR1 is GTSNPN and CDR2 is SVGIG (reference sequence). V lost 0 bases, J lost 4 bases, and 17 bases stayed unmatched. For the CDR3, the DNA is TGTGCCTGGAGTGTCCTAGCGGCGAAAGAAACGGGAGGGTACAATGAGCAGTTCTTC. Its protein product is CAWSVLAAKETGGYNEQFF.

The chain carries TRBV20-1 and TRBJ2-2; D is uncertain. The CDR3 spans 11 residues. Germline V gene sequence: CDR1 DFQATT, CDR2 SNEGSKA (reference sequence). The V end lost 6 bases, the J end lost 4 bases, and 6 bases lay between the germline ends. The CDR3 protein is CSAASTGELFF. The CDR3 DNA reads TGCAGTGCGGCCAGCACCGGGGAGCTGTTTTTT.

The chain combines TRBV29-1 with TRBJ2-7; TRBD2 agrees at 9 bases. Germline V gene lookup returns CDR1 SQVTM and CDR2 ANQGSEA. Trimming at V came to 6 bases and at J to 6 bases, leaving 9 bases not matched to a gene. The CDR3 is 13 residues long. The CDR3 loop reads CSVHSGSYREQYF. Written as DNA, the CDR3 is TGCAGCGTCCATAGCGGGAGCTACCGCGAGCAGTACTTC.

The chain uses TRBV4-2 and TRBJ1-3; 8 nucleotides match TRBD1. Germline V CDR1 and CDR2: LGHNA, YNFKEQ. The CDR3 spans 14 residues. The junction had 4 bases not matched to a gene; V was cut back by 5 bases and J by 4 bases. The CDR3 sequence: CASSNRGSGNTIYF. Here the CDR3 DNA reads TGTGCCAGCAGCAACAGGGGGTCCGGAAACACCATATATTTT.